The clone carrying this T cell receptor beta chain came up once. The source of the sample is a study of blood T cell repertoires in COVID-19. TCRdb's copy holds only in-frame clones and misses some; the assay was immunoSEQ multiplex PCR. The sample includes 70,000 to 75,000 clones, about 80% of them seen just once. The TCR sequence derives from a man aged 70-80 years with acute or convalescent COVID-19. Source material: peripheral blood.

CDR3 amino acids: CASGGGGNQPQHF. The DNA for the CDR3 is TGTGCCAGCGGCGGGGGTGGCAATCAGCCCCAGCATTTT. V and J are TRBV21-1 and TRBJ1-5. TRBV21-1 is labeled a pseudogene. The length of the CDR3 is 13 residues.